The clone carrying this T cell receptor beta chain was seen at least ten times. This specimen comes from a study of T cell repertoires in cytomegalovirus infection. Across the study: TCR beta signatures that were public indicated CMV infection and matching HLA type.

Each CDR3 protein gets one entry after TCRdb re-called the reads with MiXCR. The sample includes approximately 170,000 distinct CDR3 sequences, 17% of them seen just once. The germline CDR1 and CDR2 sequences are MDHEN and SYDVKM. J lost 1 base, V lost 3 bases, and 1 base had no gene match. CDR3 length: 14 residues. This TCR came from a human donor in good health (CMV status not recorded). Some clones in this sample may be carry-over from other donors' samples. The specimen sequenced was CD8+ T cells from PBMCs. V is TRBV28 and J is TRBJ2-3, with 7 nucleotides matching TRBD1. CDR3 nucleotide sequence: TGTGCCAGCAGTTTTGACAGGGGCACAGATACGCAGTATTTT. It translates to CASSFDRGTDTQYF.